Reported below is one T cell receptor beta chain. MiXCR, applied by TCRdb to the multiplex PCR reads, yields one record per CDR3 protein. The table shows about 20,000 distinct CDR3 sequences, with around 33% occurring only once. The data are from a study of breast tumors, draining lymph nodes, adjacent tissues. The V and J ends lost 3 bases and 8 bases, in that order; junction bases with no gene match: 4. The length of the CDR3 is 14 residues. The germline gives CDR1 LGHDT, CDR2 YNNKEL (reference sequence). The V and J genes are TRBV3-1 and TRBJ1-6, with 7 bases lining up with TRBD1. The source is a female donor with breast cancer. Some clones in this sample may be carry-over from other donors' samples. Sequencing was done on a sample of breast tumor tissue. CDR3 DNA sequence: TGTGCCAGCAGCCAGGGGCAGGGGGATTCACCCCTCCACTTT. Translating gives CASSQGQGDSPLHF.